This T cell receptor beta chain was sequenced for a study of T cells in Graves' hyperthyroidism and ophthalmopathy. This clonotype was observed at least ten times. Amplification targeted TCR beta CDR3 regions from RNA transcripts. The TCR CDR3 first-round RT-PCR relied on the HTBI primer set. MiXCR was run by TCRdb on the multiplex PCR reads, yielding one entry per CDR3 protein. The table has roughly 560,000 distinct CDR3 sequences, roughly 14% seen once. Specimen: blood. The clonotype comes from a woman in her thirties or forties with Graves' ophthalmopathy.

In nucleotides, the CDR3 is TGTGCCAGCAGCCGCCGGGACTTGGAGAGCTATGGCTACACCTTC. Protein sequence: CASSRRDLESYGYTF. V and J are TRBV6-4 and TRBJ1-2, with TRBD1 as a possible D gene (5 bases). Germline V gene data show CDR1 as MRHNA and CDR2 as SNTAGT. V gave up 6 bases and J gave up 4 bases, with 18 bases separating them. This CDR3 region has 15 residues.